The 15 T cell receptor beta chains presented below share a single source sample, sequenced in a study of blood T cells in healthy people across ages (dated by TCRdb to the mid-2010s). Libraries were constructed by 5' RACE. Sequencing was performed on an Illumina HiSeq 2500. A second PCR of about 7 to 12 cycles was run with a J-beta primer mix and a sample-barcoded 5' primer. TCRdb reanalyzed the raw reads on its own, using fastp at Q25 for trimming and MiXCR for clone calling, and kept in-frame beta chains. Each entry merges the rows of one CDR3 protein and shows their most common DNA and genes. The sample data list about 800,000 distinct CDR3 sequences, and 55% to 75% of these were observed just once. The ten most abundant clones make up approximately 20% of the sample. Sequenced input: blood. All receptors derive from a man aged 25-40 years in good health.

This clonotype is a singleton in its sample. The V and J genes are TRBV20-1 and TRBJ2-7; D may be TRBD1 (5 bases). The CDR3 consists of 14 residues. Between the trimmed V and J ends, which lost 3 bases and 3 bases, there was a span of 15 bases. In germline, CDR1 is DFQATT, CDR2 SNEGSKA (reference sequence). CDR3 sequence reads: CSARGLGFYYEQYF. The CDR3 nucleotides are TGCAGTGCTAGGGGGCTGGGATTTTACTACGAGCAGTACTTC.

As for this clonotype: The junction and the germline gene differ at one end; a read error may be behind it. CDR3 region: CASSSSTGAGETQYF. The CDR3, as DNA: TGTGCTAGCAGCTCGAGTACAGGGGCTGGTGAGACCCAGTACTTC. The rearrangement uses TRBV7-7 and TRBJ2-7, with 7 bases fitting TRBD1. The DNA end is more similar to TRBJ2-5, so the J call may be wrong. The length of the CDR3 is 15 residues. Germline CDR1 and CDR2: SSHAT and FNYEAQ (reference sequence).

This clonotype was detected only a few times. This chain connects TRBV20-1 to TRBJ2-1; 8 bases are shared with TRBD2. Germline V lookup: CDR1 DFQATT, CDR2 SNEGSKA (reference sequence). CDR3 length: 16 residues. The ends lost 2 bases at V and 6 bases at J; junction bases unmatched: 12. CDR3 amino acids: CSARSPGSGGSNEQFF. CDR3 coding DNA: TGCAGTGCTAGATCCCCCGGGAGCGGGGGCTCCAATGAGCAGTTCTTC.

The chain uses TRBV7-2 and TRBJ1-2, with D perhaps matching TRBD1 (5 bases). V gave up 2 bases and J gave up 4 bases, with 14 bases separating them. This CDR3 is built from 15 residues. Germline CDR1 is SGHTA and CDR2 is FQGNSA. The CDR3 loop reads CASSLSSGGGYGYTF. The CDR3 DNA follows: TGTGCCAGCAGCTTATCATCTGGGGGTGGCTATGGCTACACCTTC.

In DNA form, the CDR3 reads TGTGCCACCAGGACGAACAGGGAACCCGGGGAGCTGTTTTTT. Translating gives CATRTNREPGELFF. The V call is TRBV24-1, the J call TRBJ2-2; TRBD1 might be the D (6 bases). The germline CDR1 and CDR2 sequences are KGHDR and SFDVKD. The CDR3 is 14 residues long. Trimming took 7 bases from V and 6 from J, leaving 14 bases between them.

This chain uses TRBV6-1 with TRBJ2-1, with TRBD2 as a possible D gene (6 bases). The CDR3 is made up of 16 amino acids. V was trimmed by 7 bases and J by 3 bases, leaving 19 bases between them. Germline-derived CDR1 and CDR2 are MNHNS and SASEGT. The CDR3 loop reads CASTDMGRGYYNEQFF. DNA of the CDR3: TGTGCCAGCACCGACATGGGGCGGGGTTACTACAATGAGCAGTTCTTC.

A few counts support this clonotype. This chain connects TRBV5-1 to TRBJ1-5; D possibly corresponds to TRBD1 (5 bases). V was trimmed by 0 bases and J by 7 bases, leaving 14 bases between them. The CDR3 has 15 amino acids. Germline V gene lookup returns CDR1 SGHRS and CDR2 YFSETQ. The CDR3 coding sequence is TGCGCCAGCAGCTTGGCCCCCGGGGGTGGACAGCCCCAGCATTTT. Translating it yields CASSLAPGGGQPQHF.

The chain couples TRBV7-6 to TRBJ2-7; 9 nucleotides match TRBD1. Trimming cost V 5 bases and J 1 base; bases outside gene matches: 6. Germline-derived CDR1 and CDR2 are SGHVS and FNYEAQ. The CDR3 totals 15 residues. The CDR3 DNA reads TGTGCCAGCAGCCACCGCGGACAGGGGTCCTACGAGCAGTACTTC. It encodes CASSHRGQGSYEQYF. The full variable domain, with the rest looked up from reference TRBV7-6 and TRBJ2-7, is GAGVSQSPRYKVTKRGQDVALRCDPISGHVSLYWYRQALGQGPEFLTYFNYEAQQDKSGLPNDRFSAERPEGSISTLTIQRTEQRDSAMYRCASSHRGQGSYEQYFGPGTRLTVT.

V usage is TRBV7-9 and J usage is TRBJ2-1, with D unresolved. The germline V gene encodes CDR1 SEHNR and CDR2 FQNEAQ (reference sequence). The CDR3 totals 11 residues. With 0 bases removed from V and 11 bases from J, the gap between germline ends came to 5 bases. The CDR3 spells CASSLAVKQFF. The CDR3 DNA is TGTGCCAGCAGCTTAGCGGTGAAGCAGTTCTTC.

The chain links TRBV5-1 to TRBJ2-4, with 7 bases that match TRBD1. The DNA end favors TRBJ2-7, so the J call may be wrong. The germline CDR1 and CDR2 sequences are SGHRS and YFSETQ. This CDR3 has 14 residues. CDR3 sequence: CASSATTGSDEQYF. CDR3 coding DNA: TGCGCCAGCAGCGCAACGACAGGGTCCGACGAGCAGTACTTC.

This clonotype has more than one count but fewer than ten. The chain carries TRBV20-1 and TRBJ1-5; D gene unclear. The CDR3 contains 13 residues. The germline V and J ends were trimmed by 1 base and 5 bases, with 9 bases remaining between them. Germline V gene data show CDR1 as DFQATT and CDR2 as SNEGSKA (reference sequence). CDR3 residues: CSARGEGDQPQHF. In nucleotides, the CDR3 is TGCAGTGCTAGAGGGGAGGGAGATCAGCCCCAGCATTTT.

V is TRBV10-3 and J is TRBJ2-7; 10 bases line up with TRBD1. The junction had 6 bases not matched to a gene; V was cut back by 6 bases and J by 1 base. The V gene's germline CDR1 is ENHRY and CDR2 SYGVKD. There are 15 residues in the CDR3. The CDR3 sequence: CAIRGTGAISYEQYF. CDR3 bases: TGTGCCATCAGGGGGACAGGGGCAATATCCTACGAGCAGTACTTC.

The chain is built from TRBV7-2 and TRBJ1-2, with unresolved D. Germline V lookup: CDR1 SGHTA, CDR2 FQGNSA. V dropped 0 bases and J dropped 3 bases, with 8 bases sitting between them. This CDR3 is built from 14 residues. CDR3 DNA sequence: TGTGCCAGCAGCTTAGCGCGGGCAGACTATGGCTACACCTTC. It translates to CASSLARADYGYTF.

As DNA, the CDR3 is TGTGCCAGCAGCTCGGCTGAATATACGCAGTATTTT. Its translation is CASSSAEYTQYF. The rearrangement uses TRBV5-6 and TRBJ2-3; D is uncertain. Germline V gene lookup returns CDR1 SGHDT and CDR2 YYEEEE. This CDR3 spans 12 amino acids. Trimming pared 3 bases from V and 7 bases from J, leaving 9 bases between.

The rearrangement links TRBV3-1 to TRBJ2-1; D not certain. This CDR3 comprises 16 residues. Germline CDR1 LGHDT, CDR2 YNNKEL (reference sequence). V dropped 1 base and J dropped 0 bases, with 10 bases sitting between them. CDR3 in DNA: TGTGCCAGCAGCCAAGGTCTAATAAGCTCCTACAATGAGCAGTTCTTC. It specifies CASSQGLISSYNEQFF.